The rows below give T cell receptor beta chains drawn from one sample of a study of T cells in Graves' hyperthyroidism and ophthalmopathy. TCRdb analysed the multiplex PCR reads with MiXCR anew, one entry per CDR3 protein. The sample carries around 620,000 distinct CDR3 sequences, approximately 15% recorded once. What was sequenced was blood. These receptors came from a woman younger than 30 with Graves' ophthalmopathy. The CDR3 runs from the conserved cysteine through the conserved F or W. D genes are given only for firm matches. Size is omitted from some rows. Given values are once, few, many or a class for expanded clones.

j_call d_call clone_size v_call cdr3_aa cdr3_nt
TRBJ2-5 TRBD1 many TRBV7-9 CASSLSGQGRETQYF TGTGCCAGCAGCTTATCGGGACAGGGACGCGAGACCCAGTACTTC
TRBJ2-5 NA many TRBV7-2 CASSYQRNQETQYF TGTGCCAGCAGCTACCAGCGGAATCAAGAGACCCAGTACTTC
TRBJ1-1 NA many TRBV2 CASSLPTGRVNTEAFF TGTGCCAGCAGCTTACCAACGGGACGGGTGAACACTGAAGCTTTCTTT
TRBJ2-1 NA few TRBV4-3 CASSQESTGYNEQFF TGCGCCAGCAGCCAAGAGTCGACAGGTTACAATGAGCAGTTCTTC
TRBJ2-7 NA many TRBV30 CALGTAYEQYF TGTGCCCTAGGGACGGCGTATGAGCAGTACTTC
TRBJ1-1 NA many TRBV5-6 CASMGHSNTEAFF TGTGCCAGCATGGGACATTCGAACACTGAAGCTTTCTTT
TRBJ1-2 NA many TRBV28 CASTPRWEPNYGYTF TGTGCCAGCACACCGAGATGGGAGCCGAACTATGGCTACACCTTC
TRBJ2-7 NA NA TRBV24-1 CATSDLRKVTSYDEQYF TGTGCCACCAGTGATTTGCGAAAGGTCACGTCCTACGACGAGCAGTACTTC
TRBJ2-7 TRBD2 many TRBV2 CASSGTSGLSYEQYF TGTGCCAGCAGTGGGACTAGCGGGCTCTCCTACGAGCAGTACTTC
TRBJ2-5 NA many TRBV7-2 CASSLPHRYLQETQYF TGTGCCAGCAGCTTACCCCACAGATACCTCCAAGAGACCCAGTACTTC
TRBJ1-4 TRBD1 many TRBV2 CASNAQGTGGEKLFF TGTGCCAGCAACGCGCAGGGGACAGGGGGAGAAAAACTGTTTTTT
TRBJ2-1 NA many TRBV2 CASRSSAYNEQFF TGTGCCAGCCGCTCTTCTGCCTACAATGAGCAGTTCTTC
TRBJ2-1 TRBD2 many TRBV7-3 CASSPSGTSGRGGQFF TGTGCCAGCAGCCCTTCTGGGACTAGCGGGAGGGGGGGGCAGTTCTTC
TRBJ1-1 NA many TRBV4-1 CASSQGLANTEAFF TGCGCCAGCAGCCAAGGTCTAGCCAACACTGAAGCTTTCTTT
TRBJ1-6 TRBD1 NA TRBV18 CASSPETGNSPLHF TGTGCCAGCTCACCAGAGACAGGGAATTCACCCCTCCACTTT
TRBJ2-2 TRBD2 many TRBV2 CASILGLAGPHTGELFF TGTGCCAGCATTCTGGGACTAGCGGGACCGCACACCGGGGAGCTGTTTTTT
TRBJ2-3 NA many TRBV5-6 CASSPDIGSTDTQYF TGTGCCAGCAGCCCGGACATAGGATCCACAGATACGCAGTATTTT
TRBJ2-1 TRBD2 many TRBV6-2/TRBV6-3 CASRRTSGRASEQFF TGTGCCAGCAGGAGGACTAGCGGGAGGGCCAGTGAGCAGTTCTTC
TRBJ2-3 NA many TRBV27 CASSFTWADTQYF TGTGCCAGCAGTTTTACGTGGGCAGATACGCAGTATTTT
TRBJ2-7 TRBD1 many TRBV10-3 CAIRDRAKTYEQYF TGTGCCATCAGGGACAGGGCGAAGACCTACGAGCAGTACTTC
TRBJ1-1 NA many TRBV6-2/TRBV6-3 CASRRPWNLNTEAFF TGTGCCAGCAGAAGACCGTGGAACCTGAACACTGAAGCTTTCTTT
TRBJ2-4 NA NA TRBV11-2 CASAFWGAKNIQYF TGTGCCAGCGCCTTCTGGGGAGCCAAAAACATTCAGTACTTC
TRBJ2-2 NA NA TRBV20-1 CSARSAGERNTGELFF TGCAGTGCTAGAAGTGCAGGGGAAAGGAACACCGGGGAGCTGTTTTTT
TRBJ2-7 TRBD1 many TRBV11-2 CASSLPRADREIYEQYF TGTGCCAGCAGCTTACCCCGAGCCGACAGGGAAATCTACGAGCAGTACTTC
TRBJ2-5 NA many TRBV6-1 CASINNPRASGGETQYF TGTGCCAGCATCAACAACCCTAGAGCCTCCGGTGGAGAGACCCAGTACTTC
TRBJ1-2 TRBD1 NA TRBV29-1 CSVLQGADGYTF TGCAGCGTTTTACAGGGGGCGGACGGCTACACCTTC
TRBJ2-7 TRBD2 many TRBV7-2 CASSHPGLAGDYEQYF TGTGCCAGCAGCCATCCGGGACTAGCGGGCGACTACGAGCAGTACTTC
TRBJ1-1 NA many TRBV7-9 CASSSEGASEAFF TGTGCCAGCAGCTCGGAGGGCGCAAGTGAAGCTTTCTTT
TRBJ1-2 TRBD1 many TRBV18 CASSPREGAGYGYTF TGTGCCAGCTCACCACGGGAGGGGGCCGGCTATGGCTACACCTTC
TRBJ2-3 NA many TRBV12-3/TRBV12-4 CASTRRSSTDTQYF TGTGCCAGCACCCGCAGGTCTAGCACAGATACGCAGTATTTT
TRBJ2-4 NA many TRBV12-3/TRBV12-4 CASSFRAMFEGAKNIQYF TGTGCCAGCAGTTTCCGGGCCATGTTCGAGGGGGCCAAAAACATTCAGTACTTC
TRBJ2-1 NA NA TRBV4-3 CASSHSDVYNEQFF TGCGCCAGCAGCCACTCGGACGTATACAATGAGCAGTTCTTC
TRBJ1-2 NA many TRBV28 CASSSPGRNLYGYTF TGTGCCAGCAGTTCCCCGGGCAGGAACCTCTATGGCTACACCTTC
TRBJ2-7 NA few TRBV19 CASSILAGQNEQYF TGTGCCAGTAGTATATTAGCCGGACAGAACGAGCAGTACTTC
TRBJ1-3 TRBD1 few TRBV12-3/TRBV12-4 CASSGTGGVSGNTIYF TGTGCCAGCAGCGGGACAGGGGGGGTCTCTGGAAACACCATATATTTT
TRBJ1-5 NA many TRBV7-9 CASSLGGGNQPQHF TGTGCCAGCAGTTTAGGGGGTGGCAATCAGCCCCAGCATTTT
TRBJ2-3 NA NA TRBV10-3 CAIMEGTDTQYF TGTGCCATCATGGAGGGAACAGATACGCAGTATTTT
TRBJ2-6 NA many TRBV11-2 CASSLNSGVAGANVLTF TGTGCCAGCAGTTTAAACTCCGGGGTTGCTGGGGCCAACGTCCTGACTTTC
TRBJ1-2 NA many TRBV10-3 CAISEDYGYTF TGTGCCATCAGTGAAGACTATGGCTACACCTTC
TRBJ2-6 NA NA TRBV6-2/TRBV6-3 CASSPYGAMDGVGANVLTF TGTGCCAGCAGTCCCTACGGGGCTATGGACGGTGTGGGGGCCAACGTCCTGACTTTC
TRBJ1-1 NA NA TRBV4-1 CASSRLANTEAFF TGCGCCAGCAGCCGATTAGCGAACACTGAAGCTTTCTTT
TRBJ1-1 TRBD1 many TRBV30 CAWSEDRGYTEAFF TGTGCCTGGAGTGAGGACAGGGGTTACACTGAAGCTTTCTTT
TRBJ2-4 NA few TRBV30 CAYKLGAKNIQYF TGTGCCTATAAACTGGGAGCCAAAAACATTCAGTACTTC
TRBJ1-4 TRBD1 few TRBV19 CASSDDRVSEKLFF TGTGCCAGTAGTGACGACAGGGTTTCTGAAAAACTGTTTTTT
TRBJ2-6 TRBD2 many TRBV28 CASSPPRSGRAPFGANVLTF TGTGCCAGCAGTCCCCCGAGGAGCGGGAGAGCCCCTTTCGGGGCCAACGTCCTGACTTTC
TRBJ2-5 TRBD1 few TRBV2 CAGRVGTGGGETQYF TGTGCCGGCAGGGTTGGCACAGGGGGCGGTGAGACCCAGTACTTC
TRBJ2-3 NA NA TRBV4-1 CASSQEGSGGTDTQYF TGCGCCAGCAGCCAAGAAGGGTCGGGGGGCACAGATACGCAGTATTTT
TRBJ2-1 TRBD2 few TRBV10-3 CAISGTSGNNEQFF TGTGCCATCAGCGGGACTAGCGGCAACAATGAGCAGTTCTTC
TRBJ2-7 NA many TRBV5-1 CASSRTDRVYEQYF TGCGCCAGCAGCAGGACAGATCGGGTCTACGAGCAGTACTTC
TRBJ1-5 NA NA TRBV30 CAWNPAVFGSNQPQHF TGTGCCTGGAACCCCGCCGTTTTTGGGTCCAATCAGCCCCAGCATTTT
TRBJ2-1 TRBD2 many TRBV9 CASSVGLEGEQFF TGTGCCAGCAGCGTGGGACTAGAAGGTGAGCAGTTCTTC
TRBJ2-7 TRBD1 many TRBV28 CASSSPGQASEQYF TGTGCCAGCAGTTCACCGGGACAGGCCTCGGAGCAGTACTTC
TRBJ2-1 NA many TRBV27 CASSFAGAPYNEQFF TGTGCCAGCAGTTTCGCAGGGGCTCCCTACAATGAGCAGTTCTTC
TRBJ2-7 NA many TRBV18 CASSLRASRNEQYF TGTGCCAGCTCACTCCGGGCCTCAAGGAACGAGCAGTACTTC
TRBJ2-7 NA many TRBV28 CASSTSHRMPGEQYF TGTGCCAGCAGTACTAGCCACAGAATGCCGGGCGAGCAGTACTTC